Sequencing of this T cell receptor (beta chain) was carried out in a study of Ad26.COV2.S vaccination and SARS-CoV-2 variants. On the study more broadly: The donor was enrolled in the Ad26.COV2.S arm of the COV1001 trial. Dosing was one shot or two shots 56 days apart.

Method: immunoSEQ multiplex PCR; TCRdb's copy keeps in-frame clones and lacks some. The table lists hundreds of thousands of clones, roughly 90% of them singletons. Specified treatment: around 19 received Ad26.COV2.S at low or high dose, single or two shots; several received placebo; per-sample allocation not given. Samples were taken on day 63 after the first vaccine or placebo injection. This CDR3 is 12 amino acids long. Germline V CDR1 and CDR2: MNHNY, SVGAGI (reference sequence). Trimming cost V 6 bases and J 4 bases, with 9 bases left between them. Points from the study as a whole: Reported findings describe substantial breadth in spike-specific CD8+ and CD4+ T cell responses following vaccination.

As regards this clone: Its antigen remains unidentified.

This chain joins TRBV6-6 and TRBJ1-1; D not resolved. The sequenced sample was peripheral blood, obtained in a trial of Ad26.COV2.S vaccine versus placebo. The clonotype was recovered from a person between 18 and 59 years old who received the Ad26.COV2.S COVID-19 vaccine or a placebo. DNA for the CDR3: TGTGCCAGCAGATGGGGTATCACTGAAGCTTTCTTT. This gives the protein CASRWGITEAFF.